This T cell receptor (beta chain) was identified in a study of vaccination and CD4 T cells after COVID-19. Treatment described: approximately nine-day PBMC culture with coronavirus spike peptide pools or control peptides (ViraFEST assay). The Oncomine TCR Beta short-read assay generated sequence data from the DNA of cultured CD4+ T cells. TCRdb processed the PCR reads anew with MiXCR; each CDR3 protein has one entry. This sample yields fewer than 15,000 distinct CDR3 sequences, of which roughly 45% are seen a single time; 7.5% to 9% belongs to the top ten. This clonotype was detected only a few times. The antigen is not known. The sequences come from CD4+ T cells from blood, cultured in vitro, collected after SARS-CoV-2 vaccination. This receptor was identified in a human donor who had recovered from COVID-19.

The DNA for the CDR3 is TGCAGTGCTAGAGATCCCGGTCGGGCGAACACCGGGGAGCTGTTTTTT. Translating gives CSARDPGRANTGELFF. The chain links TRBV20-1 to TRBJ2-2; unclear D gene. Trimming removed 0 bases at V and 0 bases at J, with 11 bases between. In germline, CDR1 is DFQATT, CDR2 SNEGSKA (reference sequence). The CDR3 contains 16 residues.